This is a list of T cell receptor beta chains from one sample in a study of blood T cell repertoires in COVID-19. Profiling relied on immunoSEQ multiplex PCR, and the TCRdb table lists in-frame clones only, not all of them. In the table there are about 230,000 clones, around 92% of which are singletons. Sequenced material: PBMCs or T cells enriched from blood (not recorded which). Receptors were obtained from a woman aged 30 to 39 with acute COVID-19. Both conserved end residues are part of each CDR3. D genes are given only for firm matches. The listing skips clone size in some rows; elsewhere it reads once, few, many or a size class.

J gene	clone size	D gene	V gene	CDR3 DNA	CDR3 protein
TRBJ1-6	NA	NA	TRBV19	TGTGCCAGTAGTGGCCAGAGGGATCGATCACCCCTCCACTTT	CASSGQRDRSPLHF
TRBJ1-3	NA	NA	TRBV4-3	TGCGCCAGCAGCCCCGAATCCCCCCCGGACACTGGAAACACCATATATTTT	CASSPESPPDTGNTIYF
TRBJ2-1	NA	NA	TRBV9	TGTGCCAGCAGCGTAGAAGGAGGCACTGAGCAGTTCTTC	CASSVEGGTEQFF
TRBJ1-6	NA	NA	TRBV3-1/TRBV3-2	TGTGCCAGCAGCCAAGGACACTCCTATAATTCACCCCTCCACTTT	CASSQGHSYNSPLHF
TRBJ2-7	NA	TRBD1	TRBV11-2	TGTGCCAGCAGCTTAGATCTTATATGGGGACAGGGGTCCTACGAGCAGTACTTC	CASSLDLIWGQGSYEQYF
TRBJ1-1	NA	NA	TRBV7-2	TGTGCCAGCAGCCCTAGGGGGGGTAGGAACACTGAAGCTTTCTTT	CASSPRGGRNTEAFF
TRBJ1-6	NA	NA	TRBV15	TGTGCCACCAGCCCCCCAGAGGCGACTTCACCCCTCCACTTT	CATSPPEATSPLHF
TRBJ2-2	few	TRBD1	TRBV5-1	TGCGCCAGCAGCTATAACGACAGGGAAGGTACCGGGGAGCTGTTTTTT	CASSYNDREGTGELFF
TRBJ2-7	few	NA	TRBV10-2	TGCGCCAGCAGTGAGGCCCTGGCCCATAAATTC	CASSEALAHKF
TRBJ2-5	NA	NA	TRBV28	TGTGCCAGCAGTCAGGGGTTAGAGACCCAGTACTTC	CASSQGLETQYF
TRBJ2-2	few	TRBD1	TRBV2	TGTGCCAGCAGTGATCCGGGACAGGGTATCGGGGAGCTGTTTTTT	CASSDPGQGIGELFF
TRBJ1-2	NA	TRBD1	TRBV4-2	TGTGCCAGCAGCCAAGGACAGGGGGCGCATGAGAATGGCTACACCTTC	CASSQGQGAHENGYTF
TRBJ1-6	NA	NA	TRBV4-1	TGCGCCAGCAGCCAAGCAGGAGGGAATTCACCCCTCCACTTT	CASSQAGGNSPLHF
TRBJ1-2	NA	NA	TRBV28	TGTGCCAGCGCCGGGGGGATTCGCTATGGCTACACCTTC	CASAGGIRYGYTF
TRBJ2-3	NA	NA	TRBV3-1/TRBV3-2	TGTGCCAGCAGCCAAGAATCAGGGCCCACAGATACGCAGTATTTT	CASSQESGPTDTQYF
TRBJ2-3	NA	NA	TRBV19	TGTGCCAGTAGGACCGGGGATACGCAGTATTTT	CASRTGDTQYF
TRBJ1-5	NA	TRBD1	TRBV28	TGTGCCAGCAGTTTAAAGGTGGCAGGGGGGAAATATAGCAATCAGCCCCAGCATTTT	CASSLKVAGGKYSNQPQHF
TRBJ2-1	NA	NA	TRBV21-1	TGTGCCAGCAGCATGAGTCGACTCTCCTACAATGAGCAGTTCTTC	CASSMSRLSYNEQFF
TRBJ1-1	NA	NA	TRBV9	TGTGCCAGCAGCTACGCGAGGAACACTGAAGCTTTCTTT	CASSYARNTEAFF
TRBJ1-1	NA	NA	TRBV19	TGTGCCAGTAGAGAGGGGGTGGCTTACACTGAAGCTTTCTTT	CASREGVAYTEAFF
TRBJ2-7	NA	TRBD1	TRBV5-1	TGCGCCAGCAGCTTGCTAGGGGGCAACTCCTACGAGCAGTACTTC	CASSLLGGNSYEQYF
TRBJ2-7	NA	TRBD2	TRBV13	TGTGCCAGCAGCACCCAGACTAGCGGGGGGCACGAGCAGTACTTC	CASSTQTSGGHEQYF
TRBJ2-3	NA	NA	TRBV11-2	TGTGCCAGCAGCTTGAATGTGGGGGCATCAGATACGCAGTATTTT	CASSLNVGASDTQYF
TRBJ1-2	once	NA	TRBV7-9	TGTGCCAGCAGCTCCCCAGTCTATGGCTACACCTTC	CASSSPVYGYTF
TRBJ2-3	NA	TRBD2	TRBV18	TGTGCCAGCTCACCACGGTTGGCGGGGGGTTCAGATACGCAGTATTTT	CASSPRLAGGSDTQYF
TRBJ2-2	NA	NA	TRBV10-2	TGCGCCAGCAGTCGGACTGAGACCACCGGGGAGCTGTTTTTT	CASSRTETTGELFF
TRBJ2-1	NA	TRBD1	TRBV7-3	TGTGCCAGCAGCCACAGGGGGCCATACAATGAGCAGTTCTTC	CASSHRGPYNEQFF
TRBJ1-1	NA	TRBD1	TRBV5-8	TGTGCCAGCAGCGTCTGGACAGGGACGAACACTGAAGCTTTCTTT	CASSVWTGTNTEAFF